This TCR beta chain was sequenced in a study of T cell repertoires in cytomegalovirus infection (dated by TCRdb to between 2019 and 2020). Background on the whole study: Donor HLA type was relevant to the analysis, as public TCR beta signatures indicated carriage of CMV infection together with the matching HLA type.

Study-level results and caveats: The ex vivo response was dominated by HLA-C-restricted CMV-specific TCR beta clonotypes, and the single most frequent clonotype in two of eight donors was supplied by these HLA-C-restricted clonotypes. In both this cohort and an independent cohort of several hundred donors, the cumulative frequency of public TCR beta family members distinguished carriers of CMV infection plus the relevant HLA type.

As for this clonotype: There is no known antigen for this receptor. Per-base quality was not reported, and no clone a single base away is much larger than it.

Data came from an Illumina HiSeq 1500. TCRdb reran the public reads through fastp at Q25 and MiXCR, keeping productive beta chains. Rows with one shared CDR3 protein collapse into an entry with the most common genes and DNA. This sample comprises 250,000 to 300,000 distinct CDR3 sequences, about 25% of them detected only once. Of the sample, about 15% falls within the top ten clones. V is trimmed back by 3 bases and J by 6 bases, and the junction contains 2 bases that no gene match accounts for. Its CDR3 holds 15 amino acids, cysteine through phenylalanine. Left in the record is the CDR3 DNA by itself, 45 bases read in frame from the first base.

The sequence derives from a human donor in good health (CMV status not recorded). Some clones in this sample may be carry-over from other donors' samples. Recombination joined TRBV12-3 or TRBV12-4 with TRBJ2-1; 13 central nucleotides agree with TRBD2. Sequencing was performed on PBMCs. The DNA sequence reads TGTGCCAGCAGTTTCCGGACTAGCGGGGGCAATGAGCAGTTCTTC. Its translation is CASSFRTSGGNEQFF.